The source of this T cell receptor (beta chain) is a study of CD8+ T cells in alopecia areata. Obtained from alopecia areata patients were lesional scalp punch biopsies along with peripheral blood. Trimming removed 1 base from V and 0 bases from J, with 11 bases in between. The germline gives CDR1 SGHAT, CDR2 FQNNGV. CDR3 length: 16 residues. TCR sequencing used cDNA made by reverse transcription of extracted RNA. Profiling relied on immunoSEQ multiplex PCR, and the TCRdb table lists in-frame clones only, not all of them. The table shows about 12,000 clones, with around 62% occurring only once. Input material: skin. The TCR was taken from a human donor with alopecia areata. The chain carries TRBV11-2 and TRBJ2-3, with D uncertain. The CDR3 here is CASSLGSGGSTDTQYF. CDR3 nucleotide sequence: TGTGCCAGCAGCTTAGGATCGGGCGGAAGCACAGATACGCAGTATTTT.